The rows below give T cell receptor beta chains drawn from one sample of a study of cytomegalovirus exposure and HLA in healthy donors. TCRdb keeps only in-frame clones here, not all; method: immunoSEQ multiplex PCR. Among 200,000 to 250,000 clones listed, around nine tenths were seen once. Input material: PBMCs. Source of these receptors: a man aged 18-30 years in good health and CMV-seronegative. The CDR3 runs from the conserved cysteine through the conserved F or W. A D gene is named only where the DNA matches it firmly. Not every row has a clone size; where given, it reads once, few, many or a size class.

v_gene,j_gene,abundance,d_gene,CDR3nt,CDR3aa
TRBV5-1,TRBJ2-5,few,TRBD1,TGCGCCAGCAGCTGGACAGGAGAGACCCAGTACTTC,CASSWTGETQYF
TRBV5-1,TRBJ2-1,NA,TRBD1,TGCGCCAGCAGCCCGGGGACAGGGGCCTACAATGAGCAGTTCTTC,CASSPGTGAYNEQFF
TRBV5-4,TRBJ2-7,NA,NA,TGTGCCAGCAGCTCCTCTCGGTACGAGCAGTACTTC,CASSSSRYEQYF
TRBV28,TRBJ2-7,NA,NA,TGTGCCAGCAGTGTCGGGCAGGGTCCCCCCTACGAGCAGTACTTC,CASSVGQGPPYEQYF
TRBV4-3,TRBJ2-7,NA,NA,TGCGCCAGCAGCCAAGATTCCGGAGGGCCATCTTACGAGCAGTACTTC,CASSQDSGGPSYEQYF
TRBV15,TRBJ1-5,few,NA,TGTGCCACCAGCAGAGCCTCCGGTGGCAATCAGCCCCAGCATTTT,CATSRASGGNQPQHF
TRBV7-9,TRBJ2-1,NA,TRBD2,TGTGCCAGCAGCCTCGCGCTAGCGGGTGCCTACAATGAGCAGTTCTTC,CASSLALAGAYNEQFF
TRBV7-7,TRBJ2-7,NA,NA,TGTGCTAGCAGCTCCGGGACAACCTACGAGCAGTACTTC,CASSSGTTYEQYF
TRBV9,TRBJ1-2,few,NA,TGTGCCAGCAGCGAGACAATACAGCATGGCTACACCTTC,CASSETIQHGYTF
TRBV9,TRBJ2-1,NA,TRBD2,TGTGCCAGCAGCGGGGGACTAGTAGAGCAGTTCTTC,CASSGGLVEQFF
TRBV6-1,TRBJ1-2,NA,NA,TGTGCCAGCAGTGAAAAACAGGTAGAGGGCTACACCTTC,CASSEKQVEGYTF
TRBV6-5,TRBJ2-1,NA,NA,TGTGCCAGCAGTTACGGTAGAGCTGAGCAGTTCTTC,CASSYGRAEQFF
TRBV4-3,TRBJ1-6,NA,NA,TGCGCCAGCAGCCAGTTCGCAGGCGATTCACCCCTCCACTTT,CASSQFAGDSPLHF
TRBV4-3,TRBJ2-5,NA,NA,TGCGCCAGCAGCCAAGATGTGGGGCAGACCCAAGAGACCCAGTACTTC,CASSQDVGQTQETQYF
TRBV7-8,TRBJ2-7,NA,NA,TGTGCCAGCAGCTTAGCGAGGATCTACGAGCAGTACTTC,CASSLARIYEQYF
TRBV13,TRBJ1-2,NA,TRBD1,TGTGCCAGCAGCGGGGCGCCGGGACAGGGGGCGGAAGGCTACACCTTC,CASSGAPGQGAEGYTF
TRBV4-3,TRBJ1-2,once,NA,TGCGCCAGCAGCCAAGATGTCCGGGGTGGCTACACCTTC,CASSQDVRGGYTF
TRBV6-5,TRBJ2-7,NA,NA,TGTGCCAGCAGTTACGCCGGGTTTGGCTACGAGCAGTACTTC,CASSYAGFGYEQYF
TRBV5-4,TRBJ2-3,few,TRBD1,TGTGCCAGCAGCCTATGGACAGGGGGCGCAGATACGCAGTATTTT,CASSLWTGGADTQYF
TRBV5-6,TRBJ2-7,NA,TRBD1,TGTGCCAGCAGGCGACAGGGGGCTGTCTACGAGCAGTACTTC,CASRRQGAVYEQYF
TRBV2,TRBJ2-7,NA,NA,TGTGCCAGCAGTGATAACGAGCAGTACTTC,CASSDNEQYF
TRBV30,TRBJ1-5,few,NA,TGTGCCTGGAGTGGACGGGGGGCGCGACAGCCCCAGCATTTT,CAWSGRGARQPQHF
TRBV28,TRBJ1-2,NA,TRBD1,TGTGCCGCGGGACAGGGCCGTTCTGGCTATGGCTACACCTTC,CAAGQGRSGYGYTF
TRBV2,TRBJ2-5,NA,NA,TGTGCCAGCGACTGGGGCGGTCAACCTCAAGAGACCCAGTACTTC,CASDWGGQPQETQYF
TRBV7-9,TRBJ2-7,few,NA,TGTGCCAGCAGCCGCGGAGGGTACGAGCAGTACTTC,CASSRGGYEQYF
TRBV9,TRBJ2-1,NA,NA,TGTGCCAGCAGCGTAGAGAGCTCCTACAATGAGCAGTTCTTC,CASSVESSYNEQFF
TRBV18,TRBJ1-1,NA,NA,TGTGCCAGCTCACCCGACAGGTCGAAAGCTGAAGCTTTCTTT,CASSPDRSKAEAFF
TRBV9,TRBJ1-3,NA,NA,TGTGCCAGCAGCGCCCAGGGGACTGGAAACACCATATATTTT,CASSAQGTGNTIYF
TRBV19,TRBJ2-7,NA,TRBD1,TGTGCCAGTAGTGGTCGGACAGGCCTAACCTACGAGCAGTACTTC,CASSGRTGLTYEQYF
TRBV7-9,TRBJ2-1,NA,TRBD2,TGTGCCAGCAGCTCACTAGCGGGGACCCCGGCTGAGCAGTTCTTC,CASSSLAGTPAEQFF
TRBV7-2,TRBJ2-5,NA,TRBD2,TGTGCCAGCAGCTTACCTAGCGGGGGGGCCGGGGAGACCCAGTACTTC,CASSLPSGGAGETQYF
TRBV10-2,TRBJ1-5,NA,TRBD1,TGCGCCAGCAGTGAGTGGGGACAGGGGCATCAGCCCCAGCATTTT,CASSEWGQGHQPQHF
TRBV5-1,TRBJ2-2,NA,TRBD2,TGCGCCAGCAGGATAGCGGGAGAGACCGGGGAGCTGTTTTTT,CASRIAGETGELFF
TRBV4-1,TRBJ1-6,few,TRBD1,TGCGCCAGCAGCCCGGTTTGGGGACAGGGACCTTCACCCCTCCACTTT,CASSPVWGQGPSPLHF
TRBV19,TRBJ2-3,once,TRBD2,TGTGCCACCTCTATCAGGGTTGGGGGGGCAGATACGCAGTATTTT,CATSIRVGGADTQYF
TRBV5-6,TRBJ2-1,once,TRBD2,TGTGCCAGCAGCTTCCCTAGCGGGGGGGCCTACAATGAGCAGTTCTTC,CASSFPSGGAYNEQFF